These T cell receptor beta chains were read from a single sample in a study of cytomegalovirus exposure and HLA in healthy donors. The method was immunoSEQ multiplex PCR; TCRdb's version includes in-frame clones alone and lacks a portion of them. The data show under 200,000 clones, with approximately 59% seen just once and over 2.5% held by the top ten. Sequenced material: PBMCs. The receptors shown here come from a man aged 35 to 55 in good health and CMV-seronegative. The CDR3 runs from the conserved cysteine through the conserved F or W. A D gene is named only where the DNA matches it firmly. Clone size, where shown, is once, few, many, or a class for clones that have expanded.

>TRBJ2-7|.|TRBV28|.
TGTGCCAGCACAGGGCTGAACTGGTACGAGCAGTACTTC
CASTGLNWYEQYF
>TRBJ2-7|.|TRBV5-8|.
TGTGCCAGCAGCTTTGGGCAGAGCTCCTACGAGCAGTACTTC
CASSFGQSSYEQYF
>TRBJ2-1|.|TRBV13|.
TGTGCCAGCAGCTTCTATGGACTCGCAGTCAATGAGCAGTTCTTC
CASSFYGLAVNEQFF
>TRBJ2-3|.|TRBV12-5|once
TGTGCTAGTGGTTTGTTGGGACACAGCACAGATACGCAGTATTTT
CASGLLGHSTDTQYF
>TRBJ1-5|TRBD1|TRBV28|.
TGTGCCAGCAGTGCGGGACAGGGGGCTAGTTGGCCCCAGCATTTT
CASSAGQGASWPQHF
>TRBJ2-2|TRBD1|TRBV6-1|.
TGTGCCAGCAGTGAGGGGGGACAGGATGCCACCGGGGAGCTGTTTTTT
CASSEGGQDATGELFF
>TRBJ2-7|TRBD2|TRBV5-4|few
TGTGCCAGCAGCTTAGGTACGGGACTACGAGTGGAGGGCTACGAGCAGTACTTC
CASSLGTGLRVEGYEQYF
>TRBJ1-1|.|TRBV4-2|few
TGTGCCAGCAGCCAAGTAGGGGACACTGAAGCTTTCTTT
CASSQVGDTEAFF
>TRBJ2-1|TRBD2|TRBV7-9|.
TGTGCCAGCAGCCATGGACTAGCTGCTGAGCAGTTCTTC
CASSHGLAAEQFF
>TRBJ1-4|.|TRBV5-1|.
TGCGCCAGCAGCGCCGGGACTCTGAATGAAAAACTGTTTTTT
CASSAGTLNEKLFF
>TRBJ1-3|.|TRBV29-1|.
TGCAGCGTTGCTATGGGAGTAGCTGGAAACACCATATATTTT
CSVAMGVAGNTIYF
>TRBJ2-3|TRBD2|TRBV4-1|.
TGCGCCAGCAGCCAAGTAGCGGGGACCAGCACAGATACGCAGTATTTT
CASSQVAGTSTDTQYF
>TRBJ1-2|TRBD1|TRBV11-2|.
TGTGCCAGCAGCTCCAGGGGGTCCTATGGCTACACCTTC
CASSSRGSYGYTF
>TRBJ1-1|.|TRBV29-1|few
TGCAGCGTTGAAGATCCGGCAGGGGTAGGCACTGAAGCTTTCTTT
CSVEDPAGVGTEAFF
>TRBJ1-6|TRBD1|TRBV6-1|.
TGTGCCAGCCGTACAGGGGATTCACCCCTCCACTTT
CASRTGDSPLHF
>TRBJ2-7|TRBD2|TRBV5-1|once
TGCGCCAGCAGCTTGGTGGGGGGGACTAGCGGAGATTACGAGCAGTACTTC
CASSLVGGTSGDYEQYF
>TRBJ2-1|.|TRBV5-1|once
TGCGCCAGCAGCCCCTTGTGGGAAGGGGGTAATGAGCAGTTCTTC
CASSPLWEGGNEQFF
>TRBJ2-5|TRBD1|TRBV5-1|.
TGCGCCAGCAGCTCGGGACAGAGTCAAGAGACCCAGTACTTC
CASSSGQSQETQYF
>TRBJ2-3|TRBD2|TRBV7-2|.
TGTGCCAGCAGCCAGCGGGACACGCAGTATTTT
CASSQRDTQYF
>TRBJ1-6|.|TRBV7-2|.
TGTGCCAGCAGCTCAGGGCTGGGGAATTATTCACCCCTCCACTTT
CASSSGLGNYSPLHF
>TRBJ2-1|TRBD2|TRBV2|.
TGTGCCAGCAGTGGGAGCCCGACTAGCGGGAGTTGGTACAATGAGCAGTTCTTC
CASSGSPTSGSWYNEQFF
>TRBJ2-7|.|TRBV10-3|.
TGTGCCATCAGTGAGTCGGCCGGCTACGAGCGGTACTTC
CAISESAGYERYF
>TRBJ2-1|.|TRBV19|.
TGTGCCAGTAGTATAGGGGTAGGGGGAAGCGATGAGCAGTTCTTC
CASSIGVGGSDEQFF
>TRBJ1-5|.|TRBV7-2|.
TGTGCCAGCAGCTTAGCGCAAGGGGGCAATCAGCCCCAGCATTTT
CASSLAQGGNQPQHF
>TRBJ2-7|.|TRBV5-4|.
TGTGCCAGCAGCTTCCCCAGAAGTGACGAGCAGTACTTC
CASSFPRSDEQYF
>TRBJ2-3|TRBD2|TRBV5-4|.
TGTGCCAGCAGCTTGGGGACCGGGGGGACAGATACGCAGTATTTT
CASSLGTGGTDTQYF
>TRBJ1-1|.|TRBV10-3|.
TGTGCCATCAGTGCGGGACTAGGGACGGTGAACACTGAAGCTTTCTTT
CAISAGLGTVNTEAFF
>TRBJ2-3|TRBD2|TRBV6-6|.
TGTGCCAGCAGCCCGGAACTAGCGGGAGCAGATACGCAGTATTTT
CASSPELAGADTQYF
>TRBJ1-1|.|TRBV5-6|.
TGTGCCAGCGCCTTACAAGAGAACACTGAAGCTTTCTTT
CASALQENTEAFF
>TRBJ2-5|TRBD2|TRBV2|.
TGTGCCGATCGGACTAGCGGTGGGGTAGGAGAGACCCAGTACTTC
CADRTSGGVGETQYF
>TRBJ2-2|TRBD2|TRBV5-1|.
TGCGCCAGCAGCTTTAGCCGGGGACTAGATTACAGGTACACCGGGGAGCTGTTTTTT
CASSFSRGLDYRYTGELFF
>TRBJ2-7|TRBD2|TRBV5-1|.
TGCGCCAGCAGCTTGACTAGCGGAACCCCCTACGAGCAGTACTTC
CASSLTSGTPYEQYF
>TRBJ2-3|TRBD2|TRBV9|few
TGTGCCAGCAGCGGGACTAGCGGGGGGGCGGAAGATACGCAGTATTTT
CASSGTSGGAEDTQYF
>TRBJ1-1|.|TRBV2|once
TGTGCCAGCACCGCCTTTACCCCTATGGGCGCTGAAGCTTTCTTT
CASTAFTPMGAEAFF
>TRBJ2-3|TRBD1|TRBV4-3|few
TGCGCCAGCAGTCGAGGGACAGGGGTTGCAGATACGCAGTATTTT
CASSRGTGVADTQYF
>TRBJ1-4|TRBD1|TRBV10-2|.
TGCGCCAGCAGACGAGACAGGGGTGAAAAACTGTTTTTT
CASRRDRGEKLFF
>TRBJ2-3|.|TRBV27|.
TGTGCCAGCAGTTTACACCCCGCGGAGGATACGCAGTATTTT
CASSLHPAEDTQYF
>TRBJ1-4|TRBD1|TRBV27|.
TGTGCCAGCCGCCCGGGACAGGGGGCGACTAATGAAAAACTGTTTTTT
CASRPGQGATNEKLFF
>TRBJ2-7|.|TRBV6-5|few
TGTGCCAGCGTGGGCTTTAACTCCTACGAGCAGTACTTC
CASVGFNSYEQYF
>TRBJ1-5|.|TRBV7-2|.
TGTGCCAGCAGCTTAAATGGAAGGGGAAATCAGCCCCAGCATTTT
CASSLNGRGNQPQHF
>TRBJ2-1|TRBD1|TRBV7-2|.
TGTGCCAGCAGCAGTCACCGGGACAGGGGCCCCAATCCGTTCTTC
CASSSHRDRGPNPFF
>TRBJ2-6|TRBD2|TRBV10-3|few
TGTGCCATCAGTGAGACCGGGACTAGCGGGATATCTGGGGCCAACGTCCTGACTTTC
CAISETGTSGISGANVLTF
>TRBJ2-5|.|TRBV11-2|.
TGTGCCAGCAGCTTTATTCGGGGAGGTGGGGAGACCCAGTACTTC
CASSFIRGGGETQYF